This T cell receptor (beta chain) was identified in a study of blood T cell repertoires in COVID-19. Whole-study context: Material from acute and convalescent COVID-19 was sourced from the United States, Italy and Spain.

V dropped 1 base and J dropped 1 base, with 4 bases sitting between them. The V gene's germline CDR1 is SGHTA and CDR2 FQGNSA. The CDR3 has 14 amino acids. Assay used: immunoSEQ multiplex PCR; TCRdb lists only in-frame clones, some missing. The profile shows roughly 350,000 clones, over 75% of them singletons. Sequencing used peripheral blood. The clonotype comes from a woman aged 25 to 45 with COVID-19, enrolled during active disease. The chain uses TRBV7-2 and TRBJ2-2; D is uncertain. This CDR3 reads CASSLEQNTGELFF. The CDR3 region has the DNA TGTGCCAGCAGCTTAGAACAGAACACCGGGGAGCTGTTTTTT.